This T cell receptor (beta chain) was sequenced for a study of blood T cell repertoires in COVID-19. Study background: COVID-19 samples from acute and convalescent phases originated in the United States, Italy and Spain. From T cells, B-cell-depleted T cells, or PBMCs came the material, which was cDNA or gDNA.

The CDR3 is 12 amino acids. V was trimmed by 0 bases and J by 2 bases, leaving 3 bases between them. Germline assignment: CDR1 GTSNPN and CDR2 SVGIG (reference sequence). As processed by the authors: It was from reference gene primer amplification that nucleated cell counts were estimated. TCRdb keeps only in-frame clones here, not all; method: immunoSEQ multiplex PCR. V and J calls and clone size are given by that table; D and trimming were obtained from the DNA. The sample lists about 50,000 clones, about 83% occurring once. What was sequenced was peripheral blood. The source of this sequence is a woman aged 60-75 years with acute or convalescent COVID-19. V is TRBV30 and J is TRBJ2-3; D is unresolved. The CDR3 DNA sequence: TGTGCCTGGAGTGTTCTCACAGATACGCAGTATTTT. This gives the protein CAWSVLTDTQYF. Together with reference TRBV30 and TRBJ2-3, the CDR3 gives the full variable domain: SQTIHQWPATLVQPVGSPLSLECTVEGTSNPNLYWYRQAAGRGLQLLFYSVGIGQISSEVPQNLSASRPQDRQFILSSKKLLLSDSGFYLCAWSVLTDTQYFGPGTRLTVL.